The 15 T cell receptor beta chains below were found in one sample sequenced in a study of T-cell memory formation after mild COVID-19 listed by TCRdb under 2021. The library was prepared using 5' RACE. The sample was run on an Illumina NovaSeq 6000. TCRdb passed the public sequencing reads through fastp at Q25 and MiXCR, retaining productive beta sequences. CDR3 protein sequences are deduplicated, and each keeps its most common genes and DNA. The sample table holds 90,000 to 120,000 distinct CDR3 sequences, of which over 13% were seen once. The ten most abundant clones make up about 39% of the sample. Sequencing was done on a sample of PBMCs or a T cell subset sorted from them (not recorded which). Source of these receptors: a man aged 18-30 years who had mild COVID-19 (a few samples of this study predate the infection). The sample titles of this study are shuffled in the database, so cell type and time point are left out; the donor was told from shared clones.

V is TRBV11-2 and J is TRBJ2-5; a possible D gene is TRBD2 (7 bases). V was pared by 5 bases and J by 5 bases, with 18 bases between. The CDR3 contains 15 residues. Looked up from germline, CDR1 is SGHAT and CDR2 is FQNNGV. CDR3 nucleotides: TGTGCCAGCAGCAGACCGCGGGGGCCTCGGGAGACCCAGTACTTC. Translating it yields CASSRPRGPRETQYF.

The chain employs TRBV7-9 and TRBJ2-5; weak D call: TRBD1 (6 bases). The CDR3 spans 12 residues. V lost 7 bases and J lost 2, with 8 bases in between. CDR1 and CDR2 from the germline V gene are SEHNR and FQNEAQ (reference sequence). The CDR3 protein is CASKGVQETQYF. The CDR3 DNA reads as TGTGCCAGCAAGGGGGTACAAGAGACCCAGTACTTC.

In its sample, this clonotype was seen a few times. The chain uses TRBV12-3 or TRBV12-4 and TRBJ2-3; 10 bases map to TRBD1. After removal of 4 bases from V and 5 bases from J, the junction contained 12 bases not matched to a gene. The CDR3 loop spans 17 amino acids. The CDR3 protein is CASSSPEGQGIGDTQYF. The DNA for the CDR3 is TGTGCCAGCAGTTCCCCTGAGGGACAGGGGATAGGAGATACGCAGTATTTT.

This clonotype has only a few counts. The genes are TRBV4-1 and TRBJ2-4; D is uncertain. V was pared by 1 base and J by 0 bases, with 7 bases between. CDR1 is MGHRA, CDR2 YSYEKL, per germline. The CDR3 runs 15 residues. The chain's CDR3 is CASSQVLGAKNIQYF. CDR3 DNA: TGCGCCAGCAGCCAAGTTCTGGGAGCCAAAAACATTCAGTACTTC.

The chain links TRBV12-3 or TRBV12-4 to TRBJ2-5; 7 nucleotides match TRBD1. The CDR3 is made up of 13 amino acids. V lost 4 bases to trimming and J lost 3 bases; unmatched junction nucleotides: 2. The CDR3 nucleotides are TGTGCCAGCAGTTGGGACAGCAAAGAGACCCAGTACTTC. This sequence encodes CASSWDSKETQYF.

CDR3 DNA sequence: TGTGCCATCAGAGGTTGGGGTAATTCACCCCTCCACTTT. Protein: CAIRGWGNSPLHF. The chain couples TRBV10-3 to TRBJ1-6; the D is unclear. Deletions cut 6 bases from V and 6 bases from J, with 9 bases between. The CDR3 is 13 residues long. Per the germline V gene, CDR1 is ENHRY and CDR2 is SYGVKD.

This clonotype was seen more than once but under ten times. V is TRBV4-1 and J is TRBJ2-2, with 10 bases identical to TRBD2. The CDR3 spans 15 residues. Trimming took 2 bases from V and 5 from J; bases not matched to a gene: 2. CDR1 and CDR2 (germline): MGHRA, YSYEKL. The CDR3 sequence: CASSQRLAGTGELFF. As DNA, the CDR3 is TGCGCCAGCAGCCAACGACTAGCGGGTACCGGGGAGCTGTTTTTT.

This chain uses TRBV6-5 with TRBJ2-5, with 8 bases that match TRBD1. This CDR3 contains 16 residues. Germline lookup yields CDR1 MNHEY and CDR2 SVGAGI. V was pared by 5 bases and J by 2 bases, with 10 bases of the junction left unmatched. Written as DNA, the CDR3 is TGTGCCAGCAGTCTAACCCTGACAGGGGAGCAAGAGACCCAGTACTTC. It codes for CASSLTLTGEQETQYF.

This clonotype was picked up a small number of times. This chain's CDR3 is CSSISGANVLTF. The DNA of the CDR3 is TGCAGCTCAATATCTGGGGCCAACGTCCTGACTTTC. The chain carries TRBV29-1 and TRBJ2-6; no reliable D call. This CDR3 is 12 amino acids long. V was trimmed by 8 bases and J by 1 base, leaving 6 bases between them. Germline CDR1 and CDR2: SQVTM and ANQGSEA.

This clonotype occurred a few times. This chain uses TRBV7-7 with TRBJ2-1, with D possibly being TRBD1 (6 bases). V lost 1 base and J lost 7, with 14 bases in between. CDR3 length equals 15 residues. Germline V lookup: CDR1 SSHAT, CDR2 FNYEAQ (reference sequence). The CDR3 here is CASSLDPGASNEQFF. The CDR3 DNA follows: TGTGCCAGCAGCTTAGATCCAGGGGCGAGTAATGAGCAGTTCTTC.

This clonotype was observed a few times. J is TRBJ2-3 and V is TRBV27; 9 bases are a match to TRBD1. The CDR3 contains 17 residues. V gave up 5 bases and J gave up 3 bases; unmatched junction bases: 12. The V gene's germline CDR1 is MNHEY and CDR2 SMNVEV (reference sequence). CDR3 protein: CASSPLPGTGSTDTQYF. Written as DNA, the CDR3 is TGTGCCAGCAGTCCTCTCCCCGGGACAGGGTCAACAGATACGCAGTATTTT.

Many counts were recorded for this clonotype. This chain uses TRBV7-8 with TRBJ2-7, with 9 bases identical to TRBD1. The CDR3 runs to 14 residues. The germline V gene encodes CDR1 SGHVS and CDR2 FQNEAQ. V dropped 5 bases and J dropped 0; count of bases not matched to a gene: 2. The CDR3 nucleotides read TGTGCCAGCAGCCAACAGGGGGCCTCCTACGAGCAGTACGTC. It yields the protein CASSQQGASYEQYV.

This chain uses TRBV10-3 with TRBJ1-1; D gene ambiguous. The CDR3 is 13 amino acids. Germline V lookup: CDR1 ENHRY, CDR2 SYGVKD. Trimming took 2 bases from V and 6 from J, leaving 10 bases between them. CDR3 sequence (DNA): TGTGCCATCAGTGAGGAAAACTCAGCTGAAGCTTTCTTT. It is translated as CAISEENSAEAFF.

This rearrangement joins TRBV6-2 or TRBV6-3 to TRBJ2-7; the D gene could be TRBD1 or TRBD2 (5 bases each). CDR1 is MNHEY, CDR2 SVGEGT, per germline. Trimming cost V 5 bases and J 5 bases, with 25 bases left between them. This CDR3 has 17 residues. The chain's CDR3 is CASSGGPAGKVVDEQYF. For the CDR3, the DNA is TGTGCCAGCAGTGGAGGCCCGGCAGGGAAGGTGGTCGACGAGCAGTACTTC.

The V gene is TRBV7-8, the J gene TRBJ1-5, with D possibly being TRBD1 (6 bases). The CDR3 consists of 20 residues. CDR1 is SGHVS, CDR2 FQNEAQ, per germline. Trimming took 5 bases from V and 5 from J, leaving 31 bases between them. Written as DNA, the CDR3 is TGTGCCAGCAGCCTTTCCCAAACGTGGGGGGCGACCCTTTTCGATCAGCCCCAGCATTTT. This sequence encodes CASSLSQTWGATLFDQPQHF.